Below are 22 T cell receptor beta chains sequenced from a single sample in a study of blood T cells in healthy people across ages (dated by TCRdb to the mid-2010s). The library was built by means of 5' RACE. Sequencing used an Illumina HiSeq 2500. A second PCR of roughly 6 to 11 cycles was run with a J-beta primer mix and a sample-barcoded 5' primer. The public reads were reprocessed in TCRdb via fastp at Q25 and MiXCR, keeping in-frame beta chains. A single entry per CDR3 protein holds the most common genes and DNA from its merged rows. For this sample the table gives some 940,000 distinct CDR3 sequences, of which 25% to 35% were detected only once. The ten top clones hold approximately 10% of the sample. This sample was shared with a second study, whose subject was T cells of mothers and their children.

The sample comprised blood. Source of these receptors: a middle-aged woman in good health.

The chain combines TRBV27 with TRBJ1-2; D is unresolved. The germline V gene has CDR1 MNHEY and CDR2 SMNVEV (reference sequence). Trimming removed 3 bases from V and 4 bases from J, with 9 bases in between. The CDR3 runs 13 residues. The CDR3, as DNA: TGTGCCAGCAGTTTTCTAGGCCTCTATGGCTACACCTTC. Its protein is CASSFLGLYGYTF.

This clonotype was counted a few times. The rearrangement uses TRBV25-1 and TRBJ1-2; D gene ambiguous. This CDR3 spans 14 amino acids. Trimming shortened V by 1 base and J by 5 bases, and 11 bases separated the two germline ends. Germline V lookup: CDR1 MGHDK, CDR2 SYGVNS. CDR3 sequence: CASSELTEVYGYTF. The CDR3 DNA reads TGTGCCAGCAGTGAATTGACCGAGGTGTATGGCTACACCTTC.

This chain uses TRBV3-1 with TRBJ1-1; D gene unclear. Germline assignment: CDR1 LGHDT and CDR2 YNNKEL (reference sequence). There are 13 residues in the CDR3. Between the trimmed V and J ends, which lost 5 bases and 1 base, there was a span of 8 bases. CDR3 amino acids: CASSEETNTEAFF. The CDR3 DNA reads as TGTGCCAGCAGCGAGGAGACGAACACTGAAGCTTTCTTT.

As regards this clonotype: The junction and the germline gene differ at one end; a read error may be behind it. The chain combines TRBV20-1 with TRBJ2-7; 7 bases are a match to TRBD1. Germline CDR1 reads DFQATT; CDR2 reads SNEGSKA (reference sequence). There are 15 residues in the CDR3. CDR3 loop: CRAKTGTAVSYEQYF. Written as DNA, the CDR3 is TGCAGGGCTAAAACCGGGACAGCCGTCTCCTACGAGCAGTACTTC.

Only a few counts were recorded for this clonotype. This sequence joins TRBV18 and TRBJ2-7; D is perhaps TRBD1 (6 bases). V was shortened by 2 bases and J by 7 bases, with 9 bases between the two germline ends. The V gene's germline CDR1 is KGHSH and CDR2 LQKENI. This CDR3 has 12 amino acids. The CDR3 DNA is TGTGCCAGCTCACCAAACAGGGATGAGCAGTACTTC. It is translated as CASSPNRDEQYF. Full variable domain (outside the CDR3, taken from reference TRBV18 and TRBJ2-7): NAGVMQNPRHLVRRRGQEARLRCSPMKGHSHVYWYRQLPEEGLKFMVYLQKENIIDESGMPKERFSAEFPKEGPSILRIQQVVRGDSAAYFCASSPNRDEQYFGPGTRLTVT.

The V and J genes are TRBV18 and TRBJ1-5, with TRBD1 identical over 7 bases. In germline, CDR1 is KGHSH, CDR2 LQKENI. The CDR3 totals 15 residues. V shed 3 bases, J shed 2 bases, and the junction held 4 bases outside the gene matches. CDR3 nucleotide sequence: TGTGCCAGCTCACCCAGACAGGGCGGCAATCAGCCCCAGCATTTT. Translation gives CASSPRQGGNQPQHF.

This clonotype has ten or more counts. The V call is TRBV28, the J call TRBJ2-7, with D perhaps TRBD1 (6 bases). CDR1 MDHEN and CDR2 SYDVKM come from the germline V gene. This CDR3 spans 13 amino acids. The V and J ends lost 6 bases and 5 bases respectively, with 14 bases between them. CDR3 DNA: TGTGCCAGCAGACGGGACACCCAAAACGAGCAGTACTTC. This codes for CASRRDTQNEQYF.

This clonotype was picked up many times. The chain carries TRBV5-1 and TRBJ2-7; 8 bases map to TRBD1. With 2 bases clipped from V and 7 bases from J, the junction kept 8 bases outside the gene matches. Germline CDR1 SGHRS, CDR2 YFSETQ. This CDR3 contains 14 residues. CDR3 DNA: TGCGCCAGCAGCTTCCAGGACAGGGAAGGAGAGCAGTACTTC. Protein: CASSFQDREGEQYF. Looking up the rest from reference TRBV5-1 and TRBJ2-7 gives the full variable domain: KAGVTQTPRYLIKTRGQQVTLSCSPISGHRSVSWYQQTPGQGLQFLFEYFSETQRNKGNFPGRFSGRQFSNSRSEMNVSTLELGDSALYLCASSFQDREGEQYFGPGTRLTVT.

The J gene is TRBJ2-2, the V gene TRBV28, with 12 bases aligning to TRBD2. V gave up 5 bases and J gave up 5 bases; unmatched junction bases: 9. This CDR3 comprises 17 residues. Germline V lookup: CDR1 MDHEN, CDR2 SYDVKM. The chain's CDR3 is CASSAYLAGGRTGELFF. Written as DNA, the CDR3 is TGTGCCAGCAGTGCCTACCTAGCGGGGGGGAGGACCGGGGAGCTGTTTTTT.

This clonotype was observed many times. The gene calls are TRBV4-1 and TRBJ1-4; D unclear. Germline loops: CDR1 MGHRA, CDR2 YSYEKL. The CDR3 length is 19 residues. Trimming shortened V by 0 bases and J by 4 bases, and 21 bases separated the two germline ends. The CDR3 reads CASSQDLGQAVGLNEKLFF. The CDR3 nucleotides read TGCGCCAGCAGCCAAGATCTCGGCCAGGCGGTTGGACTTAATGAAAAACTGTTTTTT.

The chain links TRBV12-3 or TRBV12-4 to TRBJ2-7; D perhaps matches TRBD2 (6 bases). V was shortened by 3 bases and J by 6 bases, with 15 bases between the two germline ends. CDR3 length: 14 residues. CDR3 in DNA: TGTGCCAGCAGTTTCCGGGACTGGGCGTCCGAGCAGTACTTC. Its protein is CASSFRDWASEQYF.

The J gene is TRBJ2-7, the V gene TRBV2, with TRBD2 identical over 14 bases. The germline CDR1 and CDR2 sequences are SNHLY and FYNNEI. This CDR3 is 16 amino acids long. With V trimmed by 0 bases and J by 5 bases, 3 bases remained unmatched. The CDR3 DNA sequence: TGTGCCAGCAGTGAAGCGCCGGGACTAGCGGGAGACGAGCAGTACTTC. Translating it yields CASSEAPGLAGDEQYF.

This clonotype was counted a few times. This chain joins TRBV7-6 and TRBJ2-7; 10 bases agree with TRBD2. The V segment lost 4 bases and the J segment 5 bases; nucleotides outside the gene matches: 8. From germline, CDR1 is SGHVS and CDR2 FNYEAQ. The CDR3 contains 15 residues. CDR3 coding DNA: TGTGCCAGCAGCTGGGGACTAGCGCCACGGCACGAGCAGTACTTC. As protein: CASSWGLAPRHEQYF.

This clonotype was picked up many times. V and J are TRBV7-2 and TRBJ2-7; no clear D. The CDR3 has 13 amino acids. In germline, CDR1 is SGHTA, CDR2 FQGNSA. V lost 3 bases, J lost 7 bases, and 13 bases lay in between. For the CDR3, the DNA is TGTGCCAGCAGCTTTTTAATGAGGCCGGAGCAGTACTTC. This gives the protein CASSFLMRPEQYF.

This chain joins TRBV6-5 and TRBJ2-3; D gene uncertain. Germline lookup yields CDR1 MNHEY and CDR2 SVGAGI. V dropped 5 bases and J dropped 7 bases, with 10 bases sitting between them. The CDR3 extends over 12 amino acids. The CDR3 reads CASSPARNTQYF. CDR3 nucleotides: TGTGCCAGCAGTCCGGCGCGGAATACGCAGTATTTT.

The CDR3 spells CASSPPGQWETQYF. DNA for the CDR3: TGCGCCAGCAGCCCCCCGGGACAATGGGAGACCCAGTACTTC. The chain is built from TRBV5-1 and TRBJ2-5, with TRBD1 as a possible D gene (6 bases). Trimming took off 4 bases at V and 5 bases at J, with 15 bases between the two ends. Germline V gives CDR1 SGHRS, CDR2 YFSETQ. The CDR3 loop spans 14 amino acids.

In its sample, this clonotype was seen many times. The V and J genes are TRBV7-2 and TRBJ2-7; TRBD1 matches 9 bases. The V segment lost 6 bases and the J segment 2 bases; nucleotides outside the gene matches: 5. The CDR3 is 14 residues long. CDR1 SGHTA and CDR2 FQGNSA come from the germline V gene. As DNA, the CDR3 is TGTGCCAGCAGTGGGACAGGGACAACCTACGAGCAGTACTTC. Amino acid sequence: CASSGTGTTYEQYF.

This clonotype has at least ten counts. This rearrangement joins TRBV25-1 to TRBJ2-4; no definite D call. Trimming left V 3 bases short and J 6 bases short, with 3 bases between. Per germline, CDR1 MGHDK and CDR2 SYGVNS. CDR3 length equals 11 residues. The CDR3 reads CASSDINIQYF. CDR3 bases: TGTGCCAGCAGTGACATAAACATTCAGTACTTC.

This clonotype has at least ten counts. This chain connects TRBV29-1 to TRBJ2-7, with D possibly matching TRBD1 (6 bases). V was shortened by 6 bases and J by 4 bases, with 19 bases between the two germline ends. This CDR3 comprises 14 residues. From germline, CDR1 is SQVTM and CDR2 ANQGSEA. CDR3 region: CSVTDRDTDYEQYF. The CDR3 nucleotides read TGCAGCGTAACAGACCGGGACACCGATTACGAGCAGTACTTC.

The chain couples TRBV7-3 to TRBJ2-7; D might be TRBD1 (6 bases). CDR1 is SGHTA and CDR2 is FQGTGA in the germline V gene. Trimming left V 5 bases short and J 6 bases short, with 14 bases between. The CDR3 runs to 13 residues. DNA of the CDR3: TGTGCCAGCAGCATCGGCACAGGGACCGAGCAGTACTTC. Translation: CASSIGTGTEQYF.

V is TRBV4-2 and J is TRBJ2-3; D is perhaps TRBD1 (7 bases). This CDR3 has 15 residues. Trimming left V 5 bases short and J 0 bases short, with 12 bases between. Germline CDR1 LGHNA, CDR2 YNFKEQ. This CDR3 reads CASSAGQTSTDTQYF. CDR3 sequence (DNA): TGTGCCAGCAGCGCGGGACAGACGAGCACAGATACGCAGTATTTT.

The CDR3 nucleotides are TGTGCCAGCAGCCCGCCGGGACTATACACCGGGGAGCTGTTTTTT. Residues: CASSPPGLYTGELFF. This chain uses TRBV12-3 or TRBV12-4 with TRBJ2-2; the match to TRBD2 covers 7 bases. This CDR3 has 15 residues. J was trimmed by 3 bases and V by 6 bases; bases with no gene match: 7.